This record concerns one T cell receptor (beta chain) sequence. This specimen comes from a study of blood T cell repertoires in COVID-19. On the study more broadly: Samples of COVID-19 (acute and convalescent) were obtained from the United States, Italy and Spain.

Germline CDR1 is ENHRY and CDR2 is SYGVKD. CDR3 size: 15 residues. V shed 8 bases, J shed 4 bases, and the junction held 9 bases outside the gene matches. As originally analysed: Counts of nucleated cells, estimated from reference gene primer amplification, were obtained. Generated by immunoSEQ multiplex PCR, the TCRdb table keeps only in-frame clones and is missing some. V and J calls and clone size are copied from that table; D and trimming were computed from the DNA. The table shows approximately 36,000 clones, with around 84% occurring only once. This TCR derives from a man aged 55 to 70 with COVID-19, enrolled during active disease. The sequenced material came from peripheral blood. V gene TRBV10-3 combines with J gene TRBJ1-4; 8 bases are shared with TRBD1. The CDR3 is CAISRDRGNNEKLFF. CDR3 nucleotides: TGTGCCATCTCCCGCGACAGGGGCAATAATGAAAAACTGTTTTTT.